These T cell receptor beta chains were read from a single sample in a study. In TCRdb, the 5' RACE reads were re-called with MiXCR into one record per CDR3 protein. Seen here are fewer than 50,000 distinct CDR3 sequences, about a fifth observed once, and the top ten hold 3.5% to 4.5%. Material: Tregs sorted from a lymph node. Source of these receptors: a female donor with breast cancer. The CDR3 runs from the conserved cysteine through the conserved F or W. D genes are given only for firm matches. Part of the rows lack a size; the others show once, few, many or a class for expanded clones.

J gene: TRBJ1-1; V gene: TRBV4-1; D gene: TRBD1; clone size: NA; CDR3 protein: CASSAGTANTEAFF; CDR3 DNA: TGCGCCAGCAGCGCCGGGACAGCGAACACTGAAGCTTTCTTT
J gene: TRBJ2-7; V gene: TRBV7-3; D gene: TRBD1; clone size: NA; CDR3 protein: CASSHGQGYEQDF; CDR3 DNA: TGTGCCAGCAGTCACGGACAGGGCTACGAGCAGGACTTC
J gene: TRBJ2-7; V gene: TRBV12-3/TRBV12-4; D gene: NA; clone size: NA; CDR3 protein: CASSQNAAFSSYEQYF; CDR3 DNA: TGTGCCAGCAGCCAAAACGCCGCTTTTAGCTCCTACGAGCAGTACTTC
J gene: TRBJ2-2; V gene: TRBV12-3/TRBV12-4; D gene: NA; clone size: many; CDR3 protein: CASTLSGRTGELFF; CDR3 DNA: TGTGCCAGCACCCTCTCGGGGCGTACCGGGGAGCTGTTTTTT
J gene: TRBJ1-1; V gene: TRBV15; D gene: TRBD1; clone size: NA; CDR3 protein: CATSRTDRDFTEAFF; CDR3 DNA: TGTGCCACCAGTAGGACGGACAGGGATTTCACTGAAGCTTTCTTT
J gene: TRBJ2-7; V gene: TRBV21-1; D gene: NA; clone size: few; CDR3 protein: CASSNDRDEIYEQYF; CDR3 DNA: TGTGCCAGCAGCAACGACAGGGACGAAATCTACGAGCAGTACTTC
J gene: TRBJ1-5; V gene: TRBV25-1; D gene: NA; clone size: few; CDR3 protein: CASSEGQNQPQHF; CDR3 DNA: TGTGCCAGCAGTGAAGGGCAGAATCAGCCCCAGCATTTT
J gene: TRBJ2-5; V gene: TRBV9; D gene: TRBD1; clone size: few; CDR3 protein: CASSGTRGQGQETQYF; CDR3 DNA: TGTGCCAGCAGCGGCACGCGTGGACAGGGACAAGAGACCCAGTACTTC
J gene: TRBJ1-4; V gene: TRBV6-2/TRBV6-3; D gene: NA; clone size: many; CDR3 protein: CASSYVGEKLFF; CDR3 DNA: TGTGCCAGCAGTTACGTTGGTGAAAAACTGTTTTTT
J gene: TRBJ1-1; V gene: TRBV5-1; D gene: TRBD1; clone size: NA; CDR3 protein: CASSLTGTGGYTEAFF; CDR3 DNA: TGCGCCAGCAGCTTAACCGGGACAGGGGGTTACACTGAAGCTTTCTTT
J gene: TRBJ2-3; V gene: TRBV5-1; D gene: NA; clone size: few; CDR3 protein: CASSLEGTDTQYF; CDR3 DNA: TGCGCCAGCAGCTTGGAGGGGACAGATACGCAGTATTTT
J gene: TRBJ2-7; V gene: TRBV10-3; D gene: NA; clone size: many; CDR3 protein: CAISDSYEQYF; CDR3 DNA: TGTGCCATCAGTGACAGCTACGAGCAGTACTTC
J gene: TRBJ2-7; V gene: TRBV6-6; D gene: NA; clone size: NA; CDR3 protein: CASSYGRNYEQYF; CDR3 DNA: TGTGCCAGCAGTTATGGCAGGAACTACGAGCAGTACTTC
J gene: TRBJ2-1; V gene: TRBV28; D gene: NA; clone size: once; CDR3 protein: CASRTLGDEYYNEQFF; CDR3 DNA: TGTGCCAGCAGGACCCTCGGGGATGAGTACTACAATGAGCAGTTCTTC
J gene: TRBJ2-5; V gene: TRBV20-1; D gene: TRBD2; clone size: many; CDR3 protein: CSAPRLAGGGEYF; CDR3 DNA: TGCAGTGCTCCACGACTAGCGGGAGGCGGGGAGTACTTC
J gene: TRBJ2-3; V gene: TRBV9; D gene: NA; clone size: many; CDR3 protein: CASSPREDTQYF; CDR3 DNA: TGTGCCAGCAGCCCCCGCGAGGATACGCAGTATTTT
J gene: TRBJ2-3; V gene: TRBV7-3; D gene: TRBD1; clone size: once; CDR3 protein: CASSQGVGPSTDTQYF; CDR3 DNA: TGTGCCAGCAGCCAGGGGGTGGGGCCAAGCACAGATACGCAGTATTTT
J gene: TRBJ1-1; V gene: TRBV4-1; D gene: NA; clone size: medium-sized; CDR3 protein: CASSQGPGTANTEAFF; CDR3 DNA: TGCGCCAGCAGCCAAGGGCCCGGGACTGCAAACACTGAAGCTTTCTTT
J gene: TRBJ2-7; V gene: TRBV11-3; D gene: TRBD2; clone size: NA; CDR3 protein: CASSPQRGNGSYGQYF; CDR3 DNA: TGTGCCAGCAGCCCACAGCGGGGAAACGGGTCCTACGGGCAGTACTTC
J gene: TRBJ1-6; V gene: TRBV5-1; D gene: NA; clone size: NA; CDR3 protein: CASSIQDLNSPLHF; CDR3 DNA: TGCGCCAGCAGCATACAGGACCTAAATTCACCCCTCCACTTT
J gene: TRBJ2-7; V gene: TRBV7-8; D gene: NA; clone size: few; CDR3 protein: CASEHYSGRDYEQYF; CDR3 DNA: TGTGCCAGCGAACACTATTCGGGGCGGGACTACGAGCAGTACTTC
J gene: TRBJ1-5; V gene: TRBV5-1; D gene: NA; clone size: NA; CDR3 protein: CASSNSPNQPQHF; CDR3 DNA: TGCGCCAGCAGCAATTCTCCCAATCAGCCCCAGCATTTT
J gene: TRBJ2-3; V gene: TRBV6-1; D gene: TRBD2; clone size: few; CDR3 protein: CATTDGRAADTQYF; CDR3 DNA: TGTGCCACCACGGACGGGAGGGCCGCAGATACGCAGTATTTT
J gene: TRBJ1-1; V gene: TRBV7-9; D gene: NA; clone size: few; CDR3 protein: CASSLSCTEAFF; CDR3 DNA: TGTGCCAGCAGCCTTAGTTGCACTGAAGCTTTCTTT
J gene: TRBJ1-2; V gene: TRBV2; D gene: NA; clone size: NA; CDR3 protein: CASSVESPYGYTF; CDR3 DNA: TGTGCCAGCAGTGTCGAGTCACCCTATGGCTACACCTTC
J gene: TRBJ2-1; V gene: TRBV6-1; D gene: NA; clone size: few; CDR3 protein: CASSGYRVDAYNEQFF; CDR3 DNA: TGTGCCAGCAGTGGCTACAGGGTGGATGCGTACAATGAGCAGTTCTTC
J gene: TRBJ2-7; V gene: TRBV20-1; D gene: TRBD2; clone size: NA; CDR3 protein: CSAAGLGTYEQYF; CDR3 DNA: TGCAGTGCGGCAGGACTAGGAACCTACGAGCAGTACTTC
J gene: TRBJ2-7; V gene: TRBV14; D gene: NA; clone size: few; CDR3 protein: CASSQLLQGREQYF; CDR3 DNA: TGTGCCAGCAGCCAACTATTACAGGGTCGGGAGCAGTACTTC
J gene: TRBJ2-1; V gene: TRBV12-3/TRBV12-4; D gene: NA; clone size: NA; CDR3 protein: CASRGPPGNEQFF; CDR3 DNA: TGTGCCAGCAGGGGACCGCCTGGGAATGAGCAGTTCTTC
J gene: TRBJ2-3; V gene: TRBV20-1; D gene: TRBD1; clone size: few; CDR3 protein: CSARDRDRETDTQYF; CDR3 DNA: TGCAGTGCTAGGGACCGGGACAGGGAAACAGATACGCAGTATTTT
J gene: TRBJ2-3; V gene: TRBV10-3; D gene: NA; clone size: few; CDR3 protein: CAITDGTSTDTQYF; CDR3 DNA: TGTGCCATAACGGACGGTACTAGCACAGATACGCAGTATTTT
J gene: TRBJ2-5; V gene: TRBV28; D gene: TRBD2; clone size: NA; CDR3 protein: CASSFRGRVGETQYF; CDR3 DNA: TGTGCCAGCAGTTTTCGGGGGAGGGTGGGTGAGACCCAGTACTTC
J gene: TRBJ2-7; V gene: TRBV20-1; D gene: NA; clone size: NA; CDR3 protein: CSARAMGTDYEQYF; CDR3 DNA: TGCAGTGCTAGAGCTATGGGAACGGACTACGAGCAGTACTTC
J gene: TRBJ2-3; V gene: TRBV12-3/TRBV12-4; D gene: TRBD1; clone size: few; CDR3 protein: CASRPFWTGTTDTQYF; CDR3 DNA: TGTGCCAGCAGACCTTTCTGGACAGGTACTACAGATACGCAGTATTTT
J gene: TRBJ2-5; V gene: TRBV6-1; D gene: NA; clone size: NA; CDR3 protein: CASRTGGRIQETQYF; CDR3 DNA: TGTGCCAGCAGGACGGGGGGCAGGATACAAGAGACCCAGTACTTC
J gene: TRBJ2-7; V gene: TRBV4-1; D gene: TRBD2; clone size: many; CDR3 protein: CASSQDTTSGGGSYEQYF; CDR3 DNA: TGCGCCAGCAGCCAAGATACGACTAGCGGAGGTGGCTCCTACGAGCAGTACTTC
J gene: TRBJ2-7; V gene: TRBV21-1; D gene: NA; clone size: few; CDR3 protein: CASSRKGEGTYEQYF; CDR3 DNA: TGTGCCAGCAGCAGGAAAGGGGAGGGGACCTACGAGCAGTACTTC
J gene: TRBJ2-5; V gene: TRBV12-3/TRBV12-4; D gene: NA; clone size: many; CDR3 protein: CASSRQTETQYF; CDR3 DNA: TGTGCCAGCAGTCGACAGACGGAGACCCAGTACTTC